The 6 T cell receptor beta chains given below trace back to one sample, sequenced in a study of blood T cell repertoires in COVID-19. Profiled with immunoSEQ multiplex PCR; TCRdb holds only in-frame clones, not every one. The sample shows some 300,000 clones, 70% to 90% of them seen only once. Sequenced input: PBMCs or T cells enriched from blood (not recorded which). The receptors stem from a middle-aged woman who had recovered from COVID-19.

J is TRBJ2-5 and V is TRBV9, with 8 bases identical to TRBD2. Germline V CDR1 and CDR2: SGDLS, YYNGEE. The CDR3 length is 15 residues. V lost 4 bases to trimming and J lost 5 bases; unmatched junction nucleotides: 10. CDR3 bases: TGTGCCAGCAGCACCCGTAGCGGGGTAGGGGAGACCCAGTACTTC. It encodes CASSTRSGVGETQYF.

The rearrangement links TRBV4-3 to TRBJ2-1, with TRBD2 matching 8 bases. CDR1 is LGHNA and CDR2 is YSLEER in the germline V gene. CDR3 length equals 17 residues. The J segment lost 3 bases and the V segment lost 4 bases, leaving 11 bases of the junction unmatched. The CDR3 DNA follows: TGCGCCAGCAGCCCCCTGTTGCGGGGGGCCTACTACAATGAGCAGTTCTTC. It codes for CASSPLLRGAYYNEQFF.

The CDR3 bases are TGTGCCTGGAGGGAACAGGGTTACTCCTACGAGCAGTACTTC. Its protein product is CAWREQGYSYEQYF. V is TRBV30 and J is TRBJ2-7; D may be TRBD1 (6 bases). The CDR3 length is 14 residues. Trimming took off 3 bases at V and 0 bases at J, with 12 bases between the two ends. Germline CDR1 and CDR2: GTSNPN and SVGIG (reference sequence). Using reference TRBV30 and TRBJ2-7 for the parts outside the CDR3, the full variable domain is SQTIHQWPATLVQPVGSPLSLECTVEGTSNPNLYWYRQAAGRGLQLLFYSVGIGQISSEVPQNLSASRPQDRQFILSSKKLLLSDSGFYLCAWREQGYSYEQYFGPGTRLTVT.

The chain carries TRBV9 and TRBJ1-1; D gene ambiguous. The germline CDR1 and CDR2 sequences are SGDLS and YYNGEE. The V end lost 4 bases, the J end lost 5 bases, and 6 bases lay between the germline ends. The CDR3 has 11 amino acids. The CDR3 sequence: CASSPSTEAFF. The CDR3, as DNA: TGTGCCAGCAGCCCCTCTACTGAAGCTTTCTTT.

The chain is built from TRBV25-1 and TRBJ1-3, with D unresolved. The germline gives CDR1 MGHDK, CDR2 SYGVNS. V was trimmed by 8 bases and J by 4 bases, leaving 9 bases between them. The CDR3 has 12 residues. The CDR3 DNA follows: TGTGCCAGCTCTCTTTCGGGAAACACCATATATTTT. Translated, it gives CASSLSGNTIYF.

The chain combines TRBV19 with TRBJ2-5; 8 bases line up with TRBD2. Germline loops: CDR1 LNHDA, CDR2 SQIVND (reference sequence). With 8 bases clipped from V and 2 bases from J, the junction kept 7 bases outside the gene matches. The CDR3 length is 14 residues. The CDR3 DNA reads as TGTGCCAGTCGATACGGGAGGGCTCAAGAGACCCAGTACTTC. This sequence encodes CASRYGRAQETQYF.